Each of the 31 T cell receptor beta chains below was sequenced from the same sample in a study of Ad26.COV2.S vaccination and SARS-CoV-2 variants. TCRdb keeps only in-frame clones here, not all; method: immunoSEQ multiplex PCR. The sample shows about 470,000 clones, about 92% of them seen only once. As for treatment: about 20 received Ad26.COV2.S at low or high dose, single or two shots; 5 received placebo; per-sample allocation not given. Vaccine and placebo recipients were sampled on day 63 after the first injection. This specimen consisted of peripheral blood, obtained in a trial of Ad26.COV2.S vaccine versus placebo. These receptors originate from a person between 18 and 65 years old who received the Ad26.COV2.S COVID-19 vaccine or a placebo.

The V gene is TRBV19, the J gene TRBJ2-6; TRBD1 aligns across 7 bases. Germline assignment: CDR1 LNHDA and CDR2 SQIVND (reference sequence). This CDR3 has 16 amino acids. V shed 1 base and J 4 bases; nucleotides not matched to a gene: 4. The CDR3 sequence: CASSIADRVGANVLTF. In nucleotides, the CDR3 is TGTGCCAGTAGTATAGCCGACAGGGTCGGGGCCAACGTCCTGACTTTC.

J is TRBJ2-1 and V is TRBV29-1; D may be TRBD1 (5 bases). Germline loops: CDR1 SQVTM, CDR2 ANQGSEA. Deletions cut 2 bases from V and 8 bases from J, with 13 bases between. The CDR3 is 13 amino acids. The CDR3 here is CSVELQTVYEQFF. CDR3 coding DNA: TGCAGCGTTGAACTCCAGACAGTATATGAGCAGTTCTTC.

This chain uses TRBV2 with TRBJ2-3; D might be TRBD1 (6 bases). CDR1 is SNHLY, CDR2 FYNNEI, per germline. V was shortened by 10 bases and J by 0 bases, with 14 bases between the two germline ends. This CDR3 has 14 amino acids. The DNA of the CDR3 is TGTGCCACCAGGGGTGGGCTCAGCACAGATACGCAGTATTTT. It translates to CATRGGLSTDTQYF.

This chain connects TRBV7-8 to TRBJ2-5; TRBD1 aligns across 9 bases. CDR1 SGHVS and CDR2 FQNEAQ come from the germline V gene. The CDR3 runs to 18 residues. With 1 base clipped from V and 0 bases from J, the junction kept 9 bases outside the gene matches. The chain's CDR3 is CASSLDDRGAGYQETQYF. DNA for the CDR3: TGTGCCAGCAGCTTAGACGACAGGGGGGCGGGGTACCAAGAGACCCAGTACTTC.

This sequence joins TRBV5-8 and TRBJ1-6; D not certain. The length of the CDR3 is 13 residues. The germline V and J ends were trimmed by 2 bases and 10 bases, with 10 bases remaining between them. Germline lookup yields CDR1 SGHTS and CDR2 YDEGEE. This CDR3 is CASSLELGSPLHF. The CDR3 coding sequence is TGTGCCAGCAGCTTAGAACTGGGATCACCCCTCCACTTT.

A word on this clone: This CDR3 is also generated by other DNA sequences in the sample. The V and J genes are TRBV5-1 and TRBJ2-2, with TRBD2 as a possible D gene (5 bases). The V end lost 4 bases, the J end lost 1 base, and 11 bases lay between the germline ends. Germline V gene lookup returns CDR1 SGHRS and CDR2 YFSETQ. The CDR3 sequence is 15 residues long. The CDR3: CASSPGLLNTGELFF. CDR3 nucleotides: TGCGCCAGCAGCCCCGGACTTTTGAACACCGGGGAGCTGTTTTTT.

The chain links TRBV3-1 (or the pseudogene TRBV3-2) to TRBJ2-5; perhaps D is TRBD1 or TRBD2 (5 bases each). Germline values: CDR1 LGHDT, CDR2 YNNKEL (reference sequence). This CDR3 comprises 14 residues. V lost 3 bases and J lost 4, with 12 bases in between. The CDR3 DNA follows: TGTGCCAGCAGCCAGGGACCGCTGGCAGAGACCCAGTACTTC. The encoded protein is CASSQGPLAETQYF.

The genes are TRBV7-8 and TRBJ2-5; D is ambiguous. Germline V gene data show CDR1 as SGHVS and CDR2 as FQNEAQ. Trimming took 4 bases from V and 2 from J, leaving 14 bases between them. This CDR3 spans 15 amino acids. CDR3 residues: CASSSGGSRQETQYF. CDR3 nucleotide sequence: TGTGCCAGCAGCTCCGGCGGTAGCAGACAAGAGACCCAGTACTTC.

V gene TRBV7-8 combines with J gene TRBJ2-7, with 9 bases aligning to TRBD2. Germline V gene lookup returns CDR1 SGHVS and CDR2 FQNEAQ. J lost 2 bases, V lost 1 base, and 3 bases had no gene match. This CDR3 comprises 15 residues. DNA for the CDR3: TGTGCCAGCAGCTTAGTGGCGGGAGGGACCTACGAGCAGTACTTC. This translates into CASSLVAGGTYEQYF.

The chain has TRBV10-2 and TRBJ2-7; 8 bases map to TRBD2. Germline loops: CDR1 WSHSY, CDR2 SAAADI. There are 15 residues in the CDR3. The junction had 2 bases not matched to a gene; V was cut back by 1 base and J by 0 bases. CDR3 sequence (DNA): TGCGCCAGCAGTGAGTTACTAGCGGTCTCCTACGAGCAGTACTTC. It encodes CASSELLAVSYEQYF.

V and J are TRBV20-1 and TRBJ2-2; tentatively, D is TRBD1 (7 bases). Germline-derived CDR1 and CDR2 are DFQATT and SNEGSKA (reference sequence). CDR3 length equals 11 residues. V was pared by 7 bases and J by 6 bases, with 9 bases between. The CDR3 DNA follows: TGCAGTGTCAGGGGGGCCGGGGAGCTGTTTTTT. Translating gives CSVRGAGELFF.

DNA for the CDR3: TGTGCCAGCAGTTTGGTGGTGGGGCCCCAGCATTTT. Its protein product is CASSLVVGPQHF. The V call is TRBV28, the J call TRBJ1-5; D not resolved. CDR1 MDHEN and CDR2 SYDVKM come from the germline V gene. The V end was cut by 3 bases, the J end by 9 bases, with 9 bases between. There are 12 residues in the CDR3.

The chain employs TRBV19 and TRBJ1-1, with D tentatively TRBD1 (6 bases). Germline assignment: CDR1 LNHDA and CDR2 SQIVND (reference sequence). Trimming removed 6 bases at V and 11 bases at J, with 22 bases between. The CDR3 spans 14 residues. The CDR3 nucleotides read TGTGCCAGTAGCCACCGACAGGCTCGGAAAAGTGCTTTCTTT. This translates into CASSHRQARKSAFF.

The chain is built from TRBV24-1 and TRBJ2-2; TRBD1 aligns across 10 bases. Germline CDR1 and CDR2: KGHDR and SFDVKD. CDR3 size: 18 residues. The junction had 11 bases not matched to a gene; V was cut back by 1 base and J by 7 bases. The CDR3 region has the DNA TGTGCCACCAGTGATTTAGGTAGGGACAGGGGATCGAGCGGGGAGCTGTTTTTT. Amino acid sequence: CATSDLGRDRGSSGELFF.

This sequence joins TRBV6-6 and TRBJ2-7; no firm D call. Germline lookup yields CDR1 MNHNY and CDR2 SVGAGI (reference sequence). This CDR3 contains 17 residues. Trimming pared 5 bases from V and 0 bases from J, leaving 20 bases between. CDR3 in DNA: TGTGCCAGCAGTCACGGATGGACCGAGTCCTTCTCCTACGAGCAGTACTTC. It specifies CASSHGWTESFSYEQYF.

The J gene is TRBJ2-3, the V gene TRBV4-3, with 9 bases matching TRBD2. The germline gives CDR1 LGHNA, CDR2 YSLEER. V trimming: 0 bases; J trimming: 0 bases; junction bases outside the gene matches: 10. The CDR3 consists of 19 residues. The CDR3 DNA is TGCGCCAGCAGCCAAGATCTCCCGGGACTAGCCATTAGCACAGATACGCAGTATTTT. It codes for CASSQDLPGLAISTDTQYF.

This clone was detected only once. The rearrangement uses TRBV9 and TRBJ2-1; D perhaps matches TRBD2 (5 bases). The CDR3 length is 14 residues. V lost 2 bases and J lost 1, with 7 bases in between. CDR1 is SGDLS, CDR2 YYNGEE, per germline. In nucleotides, the CDR3 is TGTGCCAGCAGCGTTAGCGCTTCCTACAATGAGCAGTTCTTC. It specifies CASSVSASYNEQFF.

V is TRBV9 and J is TRBJ2-3; D could derive from TRBD1 or TRBD2 (5 bases each). The CDR3 extends over 15 amino acids. The germline V gene has CDR1 SGDLS and CDR2 YYNGEE. Deletions cut 0 bases from V and 3 bases from J, with 11 bases between. The CDR3 loop is CASSVGGEGTDTQYF. In DNA form, the CDR3 reads TGTGCCAGCAGCGTAGGCGGCGAGGGGACAGATACGCAGTATTTT. Looking up the rest from reference TRBV9 and TRBJ2-3 gives the full variable domain: DSGVTQTPKHLITATGQRVTLRCSPRSGDLSVYWYQQSLDQGLQFLIQYYNGEERAKGNILERFSAQQFPDLHSELNLSSLELGDSALYFCASSVGGEGTDTQYFGPGTRLTVL.

The genes are TRBV28 and TRBJ2-5, with D maybe TRBD2 (5 bases). The CDR3 runs to 12 residues. The ends were cut back, 5 bases at V and 5 bases at J, with 9 bases in the middle. In germline, CDR1 is MDHEN, CDR2 SYDVKM. CDR3 nucleotide sequence: TGTGCCAGCAGTGAGGGATTGGAGACCCAGTACTTC. This encodes CASSEGLETQYF.

The chain joins TRBV11-3 to TRBJ2-1; no definite D call. There are 15 residues in the CDR3. The ends were cut back, 1 base at V and 2 bases at J, with 9 bases in the middle. Germline V gives CDR1 SGHNT, CDR2 YENEEA. CDR3 amino acids: CASSLVNAPYNEQFF. CDR3 nucleotides: TGTGCCAGCAGCTTAGTCAACGCGCCCTACAATGAGCAGTTCTTC.

V and J are TRBV7-9 and TRBJ2-1; D is uncertain. Between the trimmed V and J ends, which lost 1 base and 4 bases, there was a span of 11 bases. Germline loops: CDR1 SEHNR, CDR2 FQNEAQ (reference sequence). The CDR3 spans 15 residues. The CDR3 region is CASSLGGEAYNEQFF. CDR3 DNA: TGTGCCAGCAGCTTAGGTGGGGAAGCTTACAATGAGCAGTTCTTC.

J is TRBJ2-2 and V is TRBV5-1, with a weak D call TRBD2 (6 bases). The ends were cut back, 6 bases at V and 0 bases at J, with 9 bases in the middle. The CDR3 sequence is 14 residues long. Germline V gene sequence: CDR1 SGHRS, CDR2 YFSETQ. The chain's CDR3 is CASTEGPNTGELFF. Here the CDR3 DNA reads TGCGCCAGCACGGAGGGCCCGAACACCGGGGAGCTGTTTTTT.

This rearrangement joins TRBV19 to TRBJ2-1, with no clear D. This CDR3 spans 13 amino acids. From germline, CDR1 is LNHDA and CDR2 SQIVND (reference sequence). The V and J ends lost 0 bases and 9 bases respectively, with 9 bases between them. The CDR3 nucleotides read TGTGCCAGTAGTATAGATGAGACAACTGAGCAGTTCTTC. Its protein product is CASSIDETTEQFF.

The V call is TRBV28, the J call TRBJ1-6; TRBD1 matches at 7 bases. The CDR3 totals 16 residues. With V trimmed by 6 bases and J by 0 bases, 5 bases remained unmatched. CDR1 is MDHEN and CDR2 is SYDVKM in the germline V gene. In DNA form, the CDR3 reads TGTGCCAGCAGCCCGACAGGGAACTCCTATAATTCACCCCTCCACTTT. Its protein product is CASSPTGNSYNSPLHF.

This clone came up a few times. The chain links TRBV5-4 to TRBJ2-2; TRBD2 aligns across 9 bases. The CDR3 loop spans 12 amino acids. CDR1 and CDR2 (germline): SGHNT, YYREEE (reference sequence). The ends lost 4 bases at V and 15 bases at J; junction bases unmatched: 7. The CDR3 protein is CASSDLAGKMFF. The CDR3 coding sequence is TGTGCCAGCAGCGACCTAGCGGGGAAGATGTTTTTT. Supplemented by reference TRBV5-4 and TRBJ2-2, the full variable domain reads ETGVTQSPTHLIKTRGQQVTLRCSSQSGHNTVSWYQQALGQGPQFIFQYYREEENGRGNFPPRFSGLQFPNYSSELNVNALELDDSALYLCASSDLAGKMFFGEGSRLTVL.

This chain uses TRBV10-3 with TRBJ2-5; no clear D gene. Germline CDR1 reads ENHRY; CDR2 reads SYGVKD. V lost 8 bases to trimming and J lost 5 bases, with 12 bases between them. CDR3 length equals 12 residues. The DNA of the CDR3 is TGTGCCATCGGCCCAGCCGGGGAGACCCAGTACTTC. It codes for CAIGPAGETQYF.

The rearrangement joins TRBV20-1 to TRBJ2-3; no firm D call. V lost 3 bases and J 6 bases, leaving 7 bases between the germline ends. From germline, CDR1 is DFQATT and CDR2 SNEGSKA (reference sequence). This CDR3 has 11 amino acids. The CDR3 DNA is TGCAGTGCTAGCCCAGTCGATACGCAGTATTTT. Its protein is CSASPVDTQYF.

The chain recombines TRBV12-5 with TRBJ2-1; TRBD2 matches 9 bases. The length of the CDR3 is 16 residues. Germline V gene data show CDR1 as LGHNT and CDR2 as FRNRAP. V shed 5 bases, J shed 4 bases, and the junction held 9 bases outside the gene matches. This CDR3 reads CASGHLDSGRYNEQFF. As DNA, the CDR3 is TGTGCTAGTGGTCACCTGGATAGCGGGAGATACAATGAGCAGTTCTTC.

The chain has TRBV7-9 and TRBJ2-1; the match to TRBD2 covers 14 bases. The CDR3 spans 17 residues. V lost 5 bases, J lost 1 base, and 4 bases stayed unmatched. Germline assignment: CDR1 SEHNR and CDR2 FQNEAQ (reference sequence). In DNA form, the CDR3 reads TGTGCCAGCAGCCCTGGGACTAGCGGGAGTTCCTACAATGAGCAGTTCTTC. As protein: CASSPGTSGSSYNEQFF.

The rearrangement links TRBV19 to TRBJ2-1; 10 nucleotides line up with TRBD2. Per germline, CDR1 LNHDA and CDR2 SQIVND (reference sequence). The CDR3 has 20 residues. Trimming took 7 bases from V and 0 from J; bases not matched to a gene: 18. CDR3 bases: TGTGCCAGTACCCCCTGGGACCTTAGCGGGAGGTACAGCTCCTACAATGAGCAGTTCTTC. Translating it yields CASTPWDLSGRYSSYNEQFF.

This chain joins TRBV2 and TRBJ1-5; the match to TRBD1 covers 9 bases. Germline V gives CDR1 SNHLY, CDR2 FYNNEI. This CDR3 region has 14 residues. J was trimmed by 6 bases and V by 7 bases; bases with no gene match: 7. In DNA form, the CDR3 reads TGTGCCAGCACCCGAAAGACAGGGGGTCAGCCCCAGCATTTT. It codes for CASTRKTGGQPQHF.